This TCR beta chain was recovered during a study of CD8+ T cells in alopecia areata. General study results and limits: Higher clonality and more expanded CD8+ clones appeared in lesional than normal scalp. It was less clear whether patients shared TCRs than it was in mice, possibly because of HLA. Clonality in the scalp and expanded CD8+ clones ranked among the top 100 were significantly decreased by tofacitinib. With tofacitinib ongoing, many expanded lesional clones persisted in both scalp and blood.

Following RNA extraction, reverse transcription yielded cDNA that acted as the sequencing template. TCRdb's copy holds only in-frame clones and misses some; the assay was immunoSEQ multiplex PCR. The sample lists around 97,000 clones, 80% to 90% occurring once. This CDR3 spans 15 amino acids. The germline gives CDR1 SGHAT, CDR2 FQNNGV. The J segment lost 5 bases and the V segment lost 1 base, leaving 3 bases of the junction unmatched. Note on this clone: Its antigen remains unidentified.

Indicated treatment: oral pan-JAK inhibitor, 5-10 mg twice daily. Sequenced here: CD8+ T cells sorted from blood, sampled at approximately week 34, from a patient treated with tofacitinib. The V and J genes are TRBV11-2 and TRBJ2-3, with TRBD1 matching over 10 bases. This TCR came from a human donor with alopecia areata. CDR3: CASSLGGTGEDTQYF. CDR3 DNA sequence: TGTGCCAGCAGCTTAGGGGGGACAGGGGAAGATACGCAGTATTTT.